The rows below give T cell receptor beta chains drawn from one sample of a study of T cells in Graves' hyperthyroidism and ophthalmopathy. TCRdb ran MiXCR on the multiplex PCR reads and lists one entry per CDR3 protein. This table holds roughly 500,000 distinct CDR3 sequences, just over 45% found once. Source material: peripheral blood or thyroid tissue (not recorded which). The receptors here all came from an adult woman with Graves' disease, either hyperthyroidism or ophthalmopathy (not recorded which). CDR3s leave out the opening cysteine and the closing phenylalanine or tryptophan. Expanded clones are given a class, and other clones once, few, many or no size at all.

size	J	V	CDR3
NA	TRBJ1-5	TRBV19	ASSMGAWSQPQH
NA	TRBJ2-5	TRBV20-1	SARRDYQETQY
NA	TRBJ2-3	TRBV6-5	ASSYASTGGDTQY
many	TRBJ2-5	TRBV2	ASSEVSGEETQY
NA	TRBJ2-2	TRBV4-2	ASSPGTSGTSGELF
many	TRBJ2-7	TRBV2	ASTRLTQGYEQY
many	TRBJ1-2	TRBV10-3	AISESSFPAYPYGYT
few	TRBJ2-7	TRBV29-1	SVVTESSYEQY
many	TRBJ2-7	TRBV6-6	ASYGTGGSYEQY
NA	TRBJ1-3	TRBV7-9	ASSPTGVKNTIY
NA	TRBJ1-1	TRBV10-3	ASSKPGGSNTEAF
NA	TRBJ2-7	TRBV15	ATGVRGQSSYEQY
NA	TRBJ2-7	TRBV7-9	ASSPRVGSYEQY
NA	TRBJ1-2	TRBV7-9	ASSITGTSGYT
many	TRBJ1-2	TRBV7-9	ASSPNVGGGGYT
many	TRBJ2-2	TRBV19	ASTGFRSGELF
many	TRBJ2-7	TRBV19	ASRRPGQGSEQY
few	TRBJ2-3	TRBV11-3	ASSLGPTDTQY
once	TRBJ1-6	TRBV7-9	ASSFRTGHNSPLH
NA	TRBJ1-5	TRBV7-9	ASSSSLDSSSNQPQH
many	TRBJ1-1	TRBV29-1	SVSRQGGNTEAF
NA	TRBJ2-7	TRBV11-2	ASSSDPAANFYEQY
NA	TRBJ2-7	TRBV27	ASSPAPGTTSYEQY
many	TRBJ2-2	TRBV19	ASETSGKRTGELF
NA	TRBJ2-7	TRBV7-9	ASSWSGDDEQY
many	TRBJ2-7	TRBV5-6	ASSLSPSGNEQY
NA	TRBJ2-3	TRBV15	ATSRDWGSTDTQY
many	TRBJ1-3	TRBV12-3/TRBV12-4	ASSLRRRGLSGNTIY
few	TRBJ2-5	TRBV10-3	AINPSSEQPQY
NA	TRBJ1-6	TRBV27	ASSLQGWNSPLH
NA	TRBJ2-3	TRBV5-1	ASTYSGGGTDTQY
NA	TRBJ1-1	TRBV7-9	ASSQQSYEQGAIGMEAF
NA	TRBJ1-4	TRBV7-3	ASSLRQGFVTNEKLF
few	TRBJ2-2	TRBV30	AWSDGSAGELF
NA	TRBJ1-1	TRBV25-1	ASRRGSSNTEAF
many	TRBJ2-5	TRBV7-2	ASSLDTGRQETQY
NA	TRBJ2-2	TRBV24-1	ATSDTSGSGLF
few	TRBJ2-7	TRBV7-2	ASSQGLGEQY
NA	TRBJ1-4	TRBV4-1	ASSVGQNEKLF
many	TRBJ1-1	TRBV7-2	ASSPFRDRGATEAF
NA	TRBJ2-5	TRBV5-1	ASSLKGGEGQY
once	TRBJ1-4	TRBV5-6	ASSSPGRWEKLF
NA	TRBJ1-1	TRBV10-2	ASSDRRGGESTEVF
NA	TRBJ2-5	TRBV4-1	ASNPQGLGETRY
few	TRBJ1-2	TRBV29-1	GVPGVTGSNYGCT
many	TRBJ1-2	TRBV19	ASNEGAGGQAYGYT
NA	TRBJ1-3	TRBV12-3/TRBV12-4	ASSSTGVSG